These T cell receptor beta chains were read from a single sample in a study of blood T cell repertoires in COVID-19. The table came from immunoSEQ multiplex PCR; TCRdb's copy has only in-frame clones and leaves some out. The sample shows 150,000 to 200,000 clones, approximately 86% of them seen only once. The specimen was peripheral blood. The source of these receptors is a woman older than 75 in a cohort sampled during active or convalescent COVID-19. The CDR3 runs from the conserved cysteine through the conserved F or W. D genes are given only for firm matches. Where a row states a size, it is once, few, many or the class of an expanded clone; other rows omit it.

d_gene	abundance	j_gene	v_gene	CDR3nt	CDR3aa
-	-	TRBJ1-2	TRBV7-2	TGTGCCAGCAGCTTGGTGAGACAGGCTTCTAACTATGGCTACACCTTC	CASSLVRQASNYGYTF
-	-	TRBJ1-5	TRBV19	TGTGCCAGTAGCAACAAACCCGGGACAACCAATCAGCCCCAGCATTTT	CASSNKPGTTNQPQHF
-	-	TRBJ2-7	TRBV27	TGTGCCAGCAGTCCAACCCCCGACAGGTCCTACGAGCAGTACTTC	CASSPTPDRSYEQYF
TRBD1	-	TRBJ2-1	TRBV4-1	TGCGCCAGCAGCCTCCTCGCGGGACAGGGTCCCTACAATGAGCAGTTCTTC	CASSLLAGQGPYNEQFF
TRBD1	-	TRBJ2-7	TRBV6-5	TGTGCCAGCCGGGACAGGGGAGTCTACGAGCAGTACTTC	CASRDRGVYEQYF
-	once	TRBJ1-3	TRBV3-1/TRBV3-2	TGTGCCAGCAACCTAGCCGGGACTCCAGGAAACACCATATATTTT	CASNLAGTPGNTIYF
TRBD2	-	TRBJ2-3	TRBV30	TGTGCCTGGAGTGTAGGGGCGGGGGGCACAGATACGCAGTATTTT	CAWSVGAGGTDTQYF
-	-	TRBJ1-2	TRBV13	TGTGCCAGCAGCTTACGGCAGGGATATTACTATGGCTACACCTTC	CASSLRQGYYYGYTF
-	-	TRBJ2-1	TRBV30	TGTGCCTGGAGTGTACAAAATGAGCAGTTCTTC	CAWSVQNEQFF
-	-	TRBJ1-2	TRBV5-1	TGCGCCAGCAGCCCCCGTGGCAGGGAGGGCTTGGGCTATGGCTACACCTTC	CASSPRGREGLGYGYTF
TRBD2	-	TRBJ2-1	TRBV7-2	TGTGCCAGCAGCAGAGCGGGAGCGGATTACAATGAGCAGTTCTTC	CASSRAGADYNEQFF
TRBD1	-	TRBJ2-3	TRBV27	TGTGCCAGCAGGTTAGACAGGGTGGCAGATACGCAGTATTTT	CASRLDRVADTQYF
TRBD1	-	TRBJ1-2	TRBV11-2	TGTGCCAGCAGCTTACCCTCGACAGGGCCCCATGGCTACACCTTC	CASSLPSTGPHGYTF
TRBD1	-	TRBJ1-5	TRBV28	TGTGCCAGCAGTCCGCGGGACAGGGTTGGCTATAGCAATCAGCCCCAGCATTTT	CASSPRDRVGYSNQPQHF
TRBD2	-	TRBJ2-3	TRBV28	TGTGCCAGCAATTCACTTGGACTAGCGGGGGGGCGGGCGCAGTATTTT	CASNSLGLAGGRAQYF
-	-	TRBJ1-5	TRBV18	TGTGCCAGCTCACCCCAGGGCGGAGTAGAACAGCCCCAGCATTTT	CASSPQGGVEQPQHF
TRBD2	-	TRBJ2-7	TRBV5-6	TGTGCCAGCAGCCAATACCGGGAGGGGGTCTACGAGCAGTACTTC	CASSQYREGVYEQYF
TRBD2	-	TRBJ2-7	TRBV11-3	TGTGCCAGCAGCTTACAAGGACTAGCGGGGGGGCGACACGAGCAGTACTTC	CASSLQGLAGGRHEQYF